A single sample is the source of the 24 T cell receptor beta chains below, sequenced in a study of cytomegalovirus exposure and HLA in healthy donors (dated by TCRdb to about 2017). Library preparation used the immunoSEQ multiplex PCR assay. For the multiplex PCR, a mixture combining 60 forward primers for TCR Vbeta segments and 13 reverse primers for TCR Jbeta segments was used. What TCRdb holds here is the immuneACCESS table cut down to in-frame rearrangements. Part of the clones is not present; checked against another copy, under half of the missing clones reflect an unresolved V gene, and the others are unexplained. This sample has approximately 150,000 clones in its table, and about 80% of those were observed once. Of the sample, roughly 1.3% is held by the ten largest clones. Sequenced: PBMCs. Receptors originate from a woman between 45 and 60 years old in good health and CMV-seronegative.

J is TRBJ1-1 and V is TRBV19; a weak D match, TRBD1 (5 bases). Trimming removed 8 bases at V and 1 base at J, with 8 bases between. There are 12 residues in the CDR3. The V gene's germline CDR1 is LNHDA and CDR2 SQIVND (reference sequence). CDR3 bases: TGTGCCAGTGCGACAGCGAACACTGAAGCTTTCTTT. This translates into CASATANTEAFF.

J is TRBJ1-2 and V is TRBV6-6; 11 positions agree with TRBD1. The ends lost 6 bases at V and 4 bases at J; junction bases unmatched: 7. This CDR3 has 15 amino acids. Germline lookup yields CDR1 MNHNY and CDR2 SVGAGI (reference sequence). CDR3 sequence reads: CASRRTGGAFYGYTF. As DNA, the CDR3 is TGTGCCAGCAGAAGGACAGGGGGCGCCTTCTATGGCTACACCTTC.

This clone was picked up one time. The rearrangement joins TRBV5-6 to TRBJ2-1; 7 bases map to TRBD1. The V and J ends lost 3 bases and 0 bases, in that order; junction bases with no gene match: 3. Germline CDR1 and CDR2: SGHDT and YYEEEE. The CDR3 is 15 amino acids. Here the CDR3 reads CASSYGTVSYNEQFF. The CDR3 DNA is TGTGCCAGCAGCTACGGGACAGTCTCCTACAATGAGCAGTTCTTC.

The genes are TRBV15 and TRBJ2-2; 7 bases are a match to TRBD1. J was trimmed by 2 bases and V by 6 bases; bases with no gene match: 3. Germline V gene lookup returns CDR1 LNHNV and CDR2 YYDKDF (reference sequence). This CDR3 region has 14 residues. The CDR3 nucleotides are TGTGCCACCAGGCCAGGGGGTAACACCGGGGAGCTGTTTTTT. Protein sequence: CATRPGGNTGELFF.

This clone has just a few counts. The J gene is TRBJ2-5, the V gene TRBV6-1, with 13 bases lining up with TRBD2. The germline V gene encodes CDR1 MNHNS and CDR2 SASEGT. The V segment lost 6 bases and the J segment 2 bases; nucleotides outside the gene matches: 3. This CDR3 comprises 15 residues. As DNA, the CDR3 is TGTGCCAGCAGCCGACTAGCGGGGGGACAAGAGACCCAGTACTTC. The encoded protein is CASSRLAGGQETQYF.

This clone was detected once. The rearrangement joins TRBV11-2 to TRBJ2-5; D perhaps matches TRBD2 (6 bases). V gave up 1 base and J gave up 7 bases, with 13 bases separating them. The CDR3 is 14 residues long. Germline lookup yields CDR1 SGHAT and CDR2 FQNNGV. The CDR3 DNA reads as TGTGCCAGCAGCTTAGTTCGGGGGAAGGGGACCCAGTACTTC. Protein: CASSLVRGKGTQYF.

In its sample, this clone was seen once. The chain uses TRBV7-9 and TRBJ2-3, with 7 bases aligning to TRBD1. V trimming: 4 bases; J trimming: 7 bases; junction bases outside the gene matches: 8. The CDR3 has 14 amino acids. The germline gives CDR1 SEHNR, CDR2 FQNEAQ (reference sequence). The CDR3 DNA follows: TGTGCCAGCAGCTCCTACGACAGGGAGTATACGCAGTATTTT. It yields the protein CASSSYDREYTQYF.

The chain combines TRBV7-9 with TRBJ2-7; perhaps TRBD2 as D (5 bases). Germline V lookup: CDR1 SEHNR, CDR2 FQNEAQ (reference sequence). V dropped 7 bases and J dropped 2 bases, with 18 bases sitting between them. CDR3 length equals 15 residues. CDR3 sequence: CASNPGIRTPYEQYF. The CDR3 DNA reads as TGTGCCAGCAACCCCGGGATTCGGACCCCCTACGAGCAGTACTTC.

The CDR3: CASRPFSYGYTF. In nucleotides, the CDR3 is TGTGCCAGCAGGCCCTTTAGCTATGGCTACACCTTC. V gene TRBV7-9 combines with J gene TRBJ1-2; D gene uncertain. The CDR3 has 12 amino acids. V gave up 6 bases and J gave up 4 bases, with 9 bases separating them. Germline V gene lookup returns CDR1 SEHNR and CDR2 FQNEAQ (reference sequence).

The chain has TRBV11-3 and TRBJ1-1, with D possibly TRBD1 on 6 matching bases. Germline-derived CDR1 and CDR2 are SGHNT and YENEEA. The CDR3 contains 13 residues. Trimming cost V 4 bases and J 5 bases, with 11 bases left between them. The CDR3 spells CASSSRGATEAFF. The CDR3 coding sequence is TGTGCCAGCAGCTCGCGGGGGGCTACTGAAGCTTTCTTT.

This clone was picked up a small number of times. The chain has TRBV15 and TRBJ1-2, with TRBD1 as a possible D gene (5 bases). The germline CDR1 and CDR2 sequences are LNHNV and YYDKDF (reference sequence). The CDR3 is 12 residues long. Trimming pared 3 bases from V and 6 bases from J, leaving 8 bases between. The CDR3 DNA follows: TGTGCCACCAGCAGGGGGCCCGATGGCTACACCTTC. It encodes CATSRGPDGYTF.

The chain combines TRBV27 with TRBJ1-3; the D gene is possibly TRBD1 (5 bases). V lost 2 bases, J lost 2 bases, and 7 bases lay in between. The CDR3 extends over 14 amino acids. Per the germline V gene, CDR1 is MNHEY and CDR2 is SMNVEV (reference sequence). The CDR3, as DNA: TGTGCCAGCAGTTTAGTAGGGGCTGGAAACACCATATATTTT. This gives the protein CASSLVGAGNTIYF.

The rearrangement joins TRBV4-1 to TRBJ1-2; 9 bases align to TRBD1. From germline, CDR1 is MGHRA and CDR2 YSYEKL. The CDR3 is 16 amino acids. Losses at the gene ends were 4 bases for V and 8 bases for J; bases not matched to a gene: 14. In DNA, the CDR3 is TGCGCCAGCAGCCGAGCCGGGACAGGGAACCTCGGGGGCTACACCTTC. Protein: CASSRAGTGNLGGYTF.

The chain links TRBV6-1 to TRBJ1-6; a weak D match, TRBD1 (6 bases). Germline-derived CDR1 and CDR2 are MNHNS and SASEGT. Trimming left V 1 base short and J 9 bases short, with 13 bases between. The CDR3 extends over 15 amino acids. The CDR3 is CASSEGVGAGSPLHF. CDR3 bases: TGTGCCAGCAGTGAAGGAGTGGGGGCGGGTTCACCCCTCCACTTT.

The rearrangement uses TRBV5-1 and TRBJ2-1; TRBD1 matches at 8 bases. The CDR3 loop spans 16 amino acids. CDR1 is SGHRS, CDR2 YFSETQ, per germline. Unmatched junction bases numbered 10, after V lost 5 bases and J lost 3 bases. In nucleotides, the CDR3 is TGCGCCAGCAGACGTGGGACAGGTGAAATCTACAATGAGCAGTTCTTC. Translated, it gives CASRRGTGEIYNEQFF. Full variable domain (rest looked up from reference TRBV5-1 and TRBJ2-1): KAGVTQTPRYLIKTRGQQVTLSCSPISGHRSVSWYQQTPGQGLQFLFEYFSETQRNKGNFPGRFSGRQFSNSRSEMNVSTLELGDSALYLCASRRGTGEIYNEQFFGPGTRLTVL.

The J gene is TRBJ2-5, the V gene TRBV5-1; 8 nucleotides align to TRBD1. The CDR3 has 13 residues. After removal of 4 bases from V and 5 bases from J, the junction contained 4 bases not matched to a gene. In germline, CDR1 is SGHRS, CDR2 YFSETQ. The CDR3 DNA reads as TGCGCCAGCAGCCCGGACAGGGTGGAGACCCAGTACTTC. It codes for CASSPDRVETQYF.

The chain joins TRBV7-2 to TRBJ2-3; possible D gene TRBD2, 5 bases. V was cut by 4 bases and J by 3 bases, with 17 bases left in between. The CDR3 loop spans 16 amino acids. In germline, CDR1 is SGHTA, CDR2 FQGNSA. CDR3 protein: CASSWILDLATDTQYF. The CDR3 nucleotides are TGTGCCAGCAGCTGGATACTAGATCTTGCGACAGATACGCAGTATTTT.

This clone was counted between two and nine times. The chain recombines TRBV2 with TRBJ2-5, with a tentative D call TRBD1 (5 bases). This CDR3 has 14 residues. Germline CDR1 and CDR2: SNHLY and FYNNEI. The ends were cut back, 4 bases at V and 2 bases at J, with 11 bases in the middle. The DNA for the CDR3 is TGTGCCAGCAGTGTCAGGGTCGGTCAAGAGACCCAGTACTTC. Translating gives CASSVRVGQETQYF.

This chain uses TRBV5-4 with TRBJ1-1; a possible D gene is TRBD1 (5 bases). Germline values: CDR1 SGHNT, CDR2 YYREEE (reference sequence). V gave up 3 bases and J gave up 0 bases, with 12 bases separating them. This CDR3 has 15 amino acids. CDR3 loop: CASSSRVAVNTEAFF. The DNA of the CDR3 is TGTGCCAGCAGCTCCAGGGTAGCAGTGAACACTGAAGCTTTCTTT.

The chain uses TRBV11-2 and TRBJ1-1; 8 bases align to TRBD1. The germline CDR1 and CDR2 sequences are SGHAT and FQNNGV. J was trimmed by 0 bases and V by 5 bases; bases with no gene match: 8. The CDR3 length is 16 residues. The CDR3 DNA is TGTGCCAGCAGCATATCAGGGGGCTCGCTGAACACTGAAGCTTTCTTT. This gives the protein CASSISGGSLNTEAFF. The full variable domain, its missing parts supplied by reference TRBV11-2 and TRBJ1-1, is EAGVAQSPRYKIIEKRQSVAFWCNPISGHATLYWYQQILGQGPKLLIQFQNNGVVDDSQLPKDRFSAERLKGVDSTLKIQPAKLEDSAVYLCASSISGGSLNTEAFFGQGTRLTVV.

This sequence joins TRBV2 and TRBJ2-1; TRBD1 might be the D (6 bases). The CDR3 contains 15 residues. Germline V lookup: CDR1 SNHLY, CDR2 FYNNEI. V lost 6 bases and J lost 1, with 13 bases in between. The CDR3 sequence is CASSIPGQSYNEQFF. The DNA of the CDR3 is TGTGCCAGCAGCATACCGGGACAATCCTACAATGAGCAGTTCTTC.

This clone was picked up one time. The chain joins TRBV7-9 to TRBJ1-1; D may be TRBD1 (6 bases). CDR1 and CDR2 (germline): SEHNR, FQNEAQ (reference sequence). Trimming pared 5 bases from V and 5 bases from J, leaving 18 bases between. The CDR3 has 15 residues. The DNA for the CDR3 is TGTGCCAGCAGCCCGACGACAGGCCTCGGGACTGAAGCTTTCTTT. Residues: CASSPTTGLGTEAFF.

The gene calls are TRBV4-3 and TRBJ2-2, with a weak D call TRBD2 (6 bases). V was pared by 3 bases and J by 2 bases, with 13 bases between. Germline V gene sequence: CDR1 LGHNA, CDR2 YSLEER. The CDR3 is 16 amino acids. CDR3 amino acids: CASSHSGGANTGELFF. The CDR3 DNA sequence: TGCGCCAGCAGCCATAGCGGAGGGGCTAACACCGGGGAGCTGTTTTTT.

V and J are TRBV5-4 and TRBJ2-3; D remains unclear. Trimming left V 1 base short and J 3 bases short, with 9 bases between. CDR1 and CDR2 (germline): SGHNT, YYREEE (reference sequence). The CDR3 spans 14 residues. CDR3 DNA: TGTGCCAGCAGCTTGTTCGCCAGAACAGATACGCAGTATTTT. This translates into CASSLFARTDTQYF.